These T cell receptor beta chains were read from a single sample in a study of blood T cell repertoires in COVID-19. Sequenced by immunoSEQ multiplex PCR; TCRdb stores in-frame clones only, minus some. The repertoire holds some 100,000 clones, with approximately 91% as singletons. Sequenced: peripheral blood. These TCRs come from a woman aged 60 to 75 with acute or convalescent COVID-19. Both conserved end residues are trimmed from each CDR3. Each record gives: D gene, clone size, V gene, J gene, CDR3 protein. A D gene is named only where the DNA matches it firmly. Expanded clones are given a class, and other clones once, few, many or no size at all.

NA	NA	TRBV2	TRBJ2-7	ASLTKSYEQY
TRBD1	NA	TRBV6-5	TRBJ1-5	ASSSGTGINQPQH
NA	NA	TRBV9	TRBJ1-1	ASSVDPGESPEAF
NA	NA	TRBV19	TRBJ2-2	ASSPGAGELF
NA	NA	TRBV27	TRBJ1-1	ASSFDPRARQEMNTEAF
TRBD1	NA	TRBV5-5	TRBJ1-5	ASSFGGRGNQPQH
TRBD2	once	TRBV7-3	TRBJ2-1	ASSLMGTSGTGNEQF
NA	NA	TRBV9	TRBJ2-2	ASSAEPNTGELF
NA	NA	TRBV9	TRBJ2-5	ASSGPAGLQETQY
TRBD2	NA	TRBV5-4	TRBJ2-1	ASSPTETSGAKEF
NA	NA	TRBV7-2	TRBJ1-1	ASSLDEVNTEAF
TRBD1	NA	TRBV27	TRBJ2-7	ASSSTGGEQY
TRBD1	NA	TRBV7-3	TRBJ1-1	ASSRGTGGAIEAF
TRBD2	NA	TRBV7-3	TRBJ2-1	ASSFQPSGSGEQF
TRBD1	few	TRBV5-8	TRBJ1-4	ASSPFGQGWNEKLF
TRBD2	few	TRBV6-2/TRBV6-3	TRBJ2-2	ASSYSRGLGYTGELF
TRBD1	NA	TRBV6-5	TRBJ1-2	ASHRQGDSIYGYT
NA	NA	TRBV7-8	TRBJ1-4	ASSFDSYPNEKLF
NA	NA	TRBV7-9	TRBJ1-3	ASSFGGAVGNTIY
NA	NA	TRBV2	TRBJ1-1	ASSEGQTRGAEAF
TRBD1	NA	TRBV10-2	TRBJ1-1	ASSEMFPTGGNTEAF
NA	NA	TRBV12-3/TRBV12-4	TRBJ1-3	ASSPSGNTIY
TRBD1	NA	TRBV6-5	TRBJ1-3	ASRGTGGSGNTIY
NA	NA	TRBV25-1	TRBJ2-1	ASSEWSDGEQF
NA	NA	TRBV10-3	TRBJ1-3	AISGLKPPGNTIY
TRBD2	NA	TRBV28	TRBJ2-7	ASSLLAGAYEQY
NA	once	TRBV10-3	TRBJ1-1	AIRGGVVNTEAF
NA	NA	TRBV5-1	TRBJ1-4	ASSLTQTNEKLF
NA	NA	TRBV18	TRBJ1-1	ASSPPGQGGTEAF
NA	NA	TRBV5-1	TRBJ2-3	ASSPGGLPSTDTQY
NA	few	TRBV11-2	TRBJ1-1	ASSLMLQGLAF
TRBD1	NA	TRBV5-8	TRBJ1-6	ASSGGGTANSPLH
TRBD2	NA	TRBV5-1	TRBJ2-1	ASSAGLAAPYNEQF
NA	NA	TRBV18	TRBJ2-7	ASSPRAGNSGEQY
NA	NA	TRBV19	TRBJ1-1	AIGRTEAF
NA	NA	TRBV6-1	TRBJ1-2	ASSEADRDYGYT